This T cell receptor beta chain came from a study of tumor and adjacent non-tumor tissue in lung cancer. The CDR3 totals 16 residues. Per the germline V gene, CDR1 is LNHDA and CDR2 is SQIVND (reference sequence). Deletions cut 3 bases from V and 1 base from J, with 15 bases between. TCRbeta libraries were built with three rounds of nested PCR, modified from ARM-PCR. Using its own MiXCR run on the multiplex PCR reads, TCRdb lists one record per CDR3 protein. Counted here are roughly 150,000 distinct CDR3 sequences, approximately 66% occurring once; the ten biggest clones make up 15% to 20%. The template was RNA from unsorted bulk tissue.

The sequence came from a man between 60 and 75 years old with small cell lung cancer. The gene calls are TRBV19 and TRBJ2-5; possibly TRBD1 for D (6 bases). The sample taken for sequencing was lung tumor tissue. CDR3 DNA sequence: TGTGCCAGTAGTATGTCTCCGACAGGTACCCAAGAGACCCAGTACTTC. It specifies CASSMSPTGTQETQYF.